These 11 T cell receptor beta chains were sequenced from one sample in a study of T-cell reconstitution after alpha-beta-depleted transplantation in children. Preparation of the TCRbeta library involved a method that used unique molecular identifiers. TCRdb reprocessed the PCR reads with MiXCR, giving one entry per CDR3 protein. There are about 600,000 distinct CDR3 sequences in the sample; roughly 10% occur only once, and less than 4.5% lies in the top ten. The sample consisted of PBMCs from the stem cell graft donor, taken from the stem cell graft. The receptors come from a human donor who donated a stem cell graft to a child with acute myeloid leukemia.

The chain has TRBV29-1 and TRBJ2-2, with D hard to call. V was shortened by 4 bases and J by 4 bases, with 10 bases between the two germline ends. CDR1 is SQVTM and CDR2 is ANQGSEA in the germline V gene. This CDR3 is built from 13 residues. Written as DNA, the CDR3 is TGCAGCGTTGCTATGGTCGGCACCGGGGAGCTGTTTTTT. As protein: CSVAMVGTGELFF.

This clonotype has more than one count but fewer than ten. This chain's CDR3 is CASSYSGEAGELFF. The CDR3 DNA sequence: TGTGCCAGCAGTTACTCTGGGGAGGCCGGGGAGCTGTTTTTT. The chain uses TRBV6-5 and TRBJ2-2; maybe TRBD2 (6 bases). This CDR3 has 14 amino acids. The V end was cut by 0 bases, the J end by 6 bases, with 8 bases between. Germline CDR1 reads MNHEY; CDR2 reads SVGAGI.

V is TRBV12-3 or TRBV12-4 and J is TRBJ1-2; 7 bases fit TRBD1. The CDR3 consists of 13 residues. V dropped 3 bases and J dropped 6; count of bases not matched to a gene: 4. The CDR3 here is CASSFRTGDGYTF. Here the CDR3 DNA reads TGTGCCAGCAGTTTCCGGACAGGTGATGGCTACACCTTC.

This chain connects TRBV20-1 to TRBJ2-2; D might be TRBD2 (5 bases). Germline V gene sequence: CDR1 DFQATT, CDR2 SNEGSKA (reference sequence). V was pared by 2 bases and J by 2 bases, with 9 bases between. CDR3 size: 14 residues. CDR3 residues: CSARSGSNTGELFF. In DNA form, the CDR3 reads TGCAGTGCTAGATCGGGGTCCAACACCGGGGAGCTGTTTTTT.

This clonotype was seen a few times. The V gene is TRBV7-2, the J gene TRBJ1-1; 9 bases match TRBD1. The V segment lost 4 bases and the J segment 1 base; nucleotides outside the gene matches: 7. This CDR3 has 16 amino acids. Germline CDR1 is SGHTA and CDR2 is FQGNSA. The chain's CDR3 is CASSSSGQGWNTEAFF. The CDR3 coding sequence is TGTGCCAGCAGCTCCTCGGGACAGGGATGGAACACTGAAGCTTTCTTT.

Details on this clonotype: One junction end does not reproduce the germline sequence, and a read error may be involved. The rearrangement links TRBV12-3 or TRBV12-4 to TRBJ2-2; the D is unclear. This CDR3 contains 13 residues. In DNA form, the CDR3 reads TGTGCCGGCAGTTTGATTTGGTCCGGGGAGCTGTTTTTT. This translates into CAGSLIWSGELFF.

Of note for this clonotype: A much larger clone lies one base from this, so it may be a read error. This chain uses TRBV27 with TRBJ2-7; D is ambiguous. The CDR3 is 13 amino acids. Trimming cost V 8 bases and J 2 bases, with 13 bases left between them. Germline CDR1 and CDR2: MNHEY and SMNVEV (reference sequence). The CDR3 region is CASGPAATYEQYF. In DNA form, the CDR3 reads TGTGCCAGCGGTCCAGCTGCCACCTACGAGCAGTACTTC.

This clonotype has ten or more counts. The CDR3 protein is CASSPNPGSNEQFF. The CDR3 DNA reads as TGTGCCAGCAGCCCTAATCCTGGAAGCAATGAGCAGTTCTTC. This chain connects TRBV9 to TRBJ2-1; D not resolved. This CDR3 is 14 amino acids long. Per the germline V gene, CDR1 is SGDLS and CDR2 is YYNGEE. Trimming cost V 4 bases and J 6 bases, with 14 bases left between them. Using reference TRBV9 and TRBJ2-1 for the parts outside the CDR3, the full variable domain is DSGVTQTPKHLITATGQRVTLRCSPRSGDLSVYWYQQSLDQGLQFLIQYYNGEERAKGNILERFSAQQFPDLHSELNLSSLELGDSALYFCASSPNPGSNEQFFGPGTRLTVL.

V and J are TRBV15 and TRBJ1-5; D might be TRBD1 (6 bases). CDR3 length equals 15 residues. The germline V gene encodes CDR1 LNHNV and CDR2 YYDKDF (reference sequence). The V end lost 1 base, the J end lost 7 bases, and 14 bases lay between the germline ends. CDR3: CATSRGGGLWQPQHF. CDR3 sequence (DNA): TGTGCCACCAGCAGAGGGGGGGGGCTCTGGCAGCCCCAGCATTTT.

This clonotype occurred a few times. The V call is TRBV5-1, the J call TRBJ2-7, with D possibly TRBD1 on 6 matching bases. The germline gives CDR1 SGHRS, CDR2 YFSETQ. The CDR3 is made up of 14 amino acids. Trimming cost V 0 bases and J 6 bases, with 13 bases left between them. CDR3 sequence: CASSLALGTTEQYF. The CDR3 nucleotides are TGCGCCAGCAGCTTGGCGCTCGGGACAACCGAGCAGTACTTC.

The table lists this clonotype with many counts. This chain's CDR3 is CASSWSGLAGVSNTGELFF. In DNA, the CDR3 is TGTGCCAGCAGCTGGTCGGGACTAGCGGGAGTCTCGAACACCGGGGAGCTGTTTTTT. The chain joins TRBV5-4 to TRBJ2-2; 14 bases are a match to TRBD2. This CDR3 comprises 19 residues. Per the germline V gene, CDR1 is SGHNT and CDR2 is YYREEE (reference sequence). Trimming at V came to 3 bases and at J to 0 bases, leaving 7 bases not matched to a gene.